Listed here is a single TCR beta chain. The antigen remains unidentified. These data originate in a study of shared clonotypes between healthy human individuals. Study-level points and caveats: Non-shared clonotypes had lower generation probabilities than those shared by all four donors. In general, naive subsets displayed greater estimated richness than memory subsets did.

CD45RO-negative CD8 cells positively selected for CCR7 made up the naive population, which excluded terminally differentiated effector memory CD45RA+ cells. Only in-frame clones appear in the TCRdb table, and some are missing; sequencing was by immunoSEQ multiplex PCR. This table holds about 2.1 million clones, about 94% found once. The V and J ends lost 6 bases and 3 bases respectively, with 10 bases between them. CDR3 length: 13 residues. Germline CDR1 MDHEN, CDR2 SYDVKM. The chain has TRBV28 and TRBJ2-3; D is possibly TRBD2 (5 bases). The specimen sequenced was naive CD8+ T cells from PBMCs. The receptor's source is a man between 18 and 35 years old in good health. Some clones in this sample may be carry-over from other donors' samples. The CDR3 DNA is TGTGCCAGCAGCACCCTAGCTACAGATACGCAGTATTTT. It yields the protein CASSTLATDTQYF. The full variable domain, in which reference TRBV28 and TRBJ2-3 provide the parts outside the CDR3, is DVKVTQSSRYLVKRTGEKVFLECVQDMDHENMFWYRQDPGLGLRLIYFSYDVKMKEKGDIPEGYSVSREKKERFSLILESASTNQTSMYLCASSTLATDTQYFGPGTRLTVL.